The rows below give T cell receptor beta chains drawn from one sample of a study of Graves' ophthalmopathy and Graves' hyperthyroidism. TCRdb fed the multiplex PCR reads into MiXCR, producing one record per CDR3 protein. The data contain more than 550,000 distinct CDR3 sequences, about two fifths of them singletons. Sequenced material: peripheral blood. Receptors originate from an adult man with Graves' ophthalmopathy. CDR3s include the opening cysteine and the closing phenylalanine or tryptophan. Each record gives: V gene, J gene, clone size, D gene, CDR3 protein, CDR3 DNA. D genes are given only for firm matches. Expanded clones are given a class, and other clones once, few, many or no size at all.

TRBV14	TRBJ2-7	many	.	CASSQTASYEQYF	TGTGCCAGCAGCCAGACAGCATCCTACGAGCAGTACTTC
TRBV10-3	TRBJ1-6	once	TRBD1	CAIGTGLGNSPLHF	TGTGCCATCGGGACAGGCCTAGGGAATTCACCCCTCCACTTT
TRBV7-9	TRBJ1-1	many	.	CASREATEAFF	TGTGCCAGCAGAGAAGCCACTGAAGCTTTCTTT
TRBV10-3	TRBJ2-7	.	TRBD2	CATAGGTYEQYF	TGTGCCACAGCGGGAGGAACCTACGAGCAGTACTTC
TRBV19	TRBJ2-7	few	.	CASRAAQGTLSYEQYF	TGTGCCAGTAGAGCAGCACAGGGGACTCTCTCCTACGAGCAGTACTTC
TRBV10-3	TRBJ2-6	many	.	CAISESRGSGANVLTF	TGTGCCATCAGTGAGTCAAGGGGTTCCGGGGCCAACGTCCTGACTTTC
TRBV25-1	TRBJ1-1	many	.	CASSEWGVGTGFVF	.
TRBV24-1	TRBJ1-1	.	.	CASSYRGAMNTEAFF	TGTGCCAGCAGTTACCGTGGGGCTATGAACACTGAAGCTTTCTTT
TRBV14	TRBJ1-2	.	.	CASSPPLRDYGYTF	TGTGCCAGCTCACCCCCCCTGCGGGACTATGGCTACACCTTC
TRBV2	TRBJ1-6	many	.	CATAGVNSPLHF	TGTGCCACCGCAGGGGTTAATTCACCCCTCCACTTT
TRBV11-1	TRBJ1-2	few	TRBD1	CASSLSRTGGSHGYTF	TGTGCCAGCAGCCTCAGCCGGACAGGGGGCTCGCATGGCTACACCTTC
TRBV10-3	TRBJ2-7	.	.	CASQNPGPTRLEQYF	TGTGCCAGCCAAAATCCGGGACCCACCCGTTTGGAGCAGTACTTC
TRBV7-3	TRBJ2-2	many	.	CASSSQGNTGELFF	TGTGCCAGCAGCTCTCAGGGAAACACCGGGGAGCTGTTTTTT
TRBV14	TRBJ1-1	many	.	CASSQGYSEEYF	TGTGCCAGCAGCCAAGGTTACAGCGAGGAGTATTTT
TRBV12-3/TRBV12-4	TRBJ2-5	many	.	CASVGGGNQETQYF	TGTGCCAGCGTGGGGGGCGGTAACCAAGAGACCCAGTACTTC
TRBV7-9	TRBJ2-7	few	.	CASSLRSFLDEQYF	TGTGCCAGCAGCTTACGGTCTTTTCTTGACGAGCAGTACTTC
TRBV25-1	TRBJ1-1	few	TRBD1	CARDRGDRGEAFF	TGTGCTAGAGATCGGGGGGACAGGGGTGAAGCTTTCTTT
TRBV29-1	TRBJ2-5	.	.	CSSFAGSRRETQYF	TGCAGCAGTTTCGCCGGGTCCCGACGGGAGACCCAGTACTTC
TRBV10-3	TRBJ2-2	.	TRBD2	CAIKGLGDTGELFF	TGTGCCATCAAAGGACTAGGGGACACCGGGGAGCTGTTTTTT
TRBV11-2	TRBJ2-7	many	TRBD2	CASSLGGRQYF	TGTGCCAGCAGCTTAGGCGGGAGACAGTACTTC
TRBV7-7	TRBJ2-7	many	.	CASSLDDEPQREQYF	TGTGCCAGCAGCTTAGACGACGAACCACAGAGGGAGCAGTACTTC
TRBV7-9	TRBJ1-4	.	.	CASSLRDAANEKLFF	TGTGCCAGCAGCCTCAGGGATGCGGCTAATGAAAAACTGTTTTTT
TRBV10-3	TRBJ1-1	.	.	CAISLGGVNTEAFF	TGTGCCATCAGTCTGGGGGGCGTGAACACTGAAGCTTTCTTT
TRBV10-2	TRBJ1-1	few	TRBD1	CASSYSTWGRGFVTEAFF	TGTGCCAGCAGTTACTCGACCTGGGGCAGGGGGTTCGTCACTGAAGCTTTCTTT
TRBV4-2	TRBJ1-2	few	.	CASSQVNQANYGYTF	TGTGCCAGCAGCCAAGTAAACCAAGCTAACTATGGCTACACCTTC
TRBV7-2	TRBJ1-2	many	.	CASSLDMAYGYTF	TGTGCCAGCAGCTTAGACATGGCTTATGGCTACACCTTC
TRBV7-9	TRBJ2-2	.	.	CASSLAQGQYTGELFF	TGTGCCAGCAGCTTAGCCCAGGGGCAGTACACCGGGGAGCTGTTTTTT
TRBV30	TRBJ2-7	many	.	CAWSKDRSYEQYF	TGTGCCTGGAGTAAGGACCGCTCCTACGAGCAGTACTTC
TRBV7-9	TRBJ2-7	many	.	CASSPTVSYEQYF	TGTGCCAGCAGCCCAACCGTGTCCTACGAGCAGTACTTC
TRBV7-2	TRBJ2-5	many	.	CASSFGGRETQYF	TGTGCCAGCAGCTTTGGCGGGCGAGAGACCCAGTACTTC
TRBV7-9	TRBJ2-1	.	TRBD2	CASSLRASGNNEQFF	TGTGCCAGCAGCTTAAGAGCTAGCGGCAACAATGAGCAGTTCTTC
TRBV7-9	TRBJ1-2	once	TRBD1	CASSYGQGEGYTF	TGTGCCAGCAGCTATGGACAGGGGGAAGGCTACACCTTC
TRBV10-3	TRBJ1-5	few	.	CASSYSIYEGGQPQHF	TGTGCCAGCAGTTACTCGATTTACGAGGGCGGTCAGCCCCAGCATTTT
TRBV10-3	TRBJ1-5	.	.	CAISSDGSNQPQHF	TGTGCCATCAGTTCCGATGGTTCCAATCAGCCCCAGCATTTT
TRBV20-1	TRBJ1-2	.	TRBD1	CSATQDRDSSYTF	TGCAGTGCCACTCAGGACAGGGACAGTAGCTACACCTTC
TRBV2	TRBJ2-3	.	.	CASSLGTYADTQYF	TGTGCCAGCAGTCTCGGGACTTACGCAGATACGCAGTATTTT
TRBV25-1	TRBJ1-1	many	TRBD1	CASSAKDRGNLKPTEAFF	TGTGCCAGCAGTGCAAAAGACAGGGGGAACTTAAAGCCCACTGAAGCTTTCTTT
TRBV5-1	TRBJ1-1	many	.	CASSFQDPRGTEAFF	TGCGCCAGCAGCTTCCAGGACCCTCGGGGCACTGAAGCTTTCTTT
TRBV20-1	TRBJ2-7	few	.	CSARGSRTYEQYF	TGCAGTGCTAGAGGATCTCGTACCTACGAGCAGTACTTC
TRBV4-3	TRBJ1-1	many	.	CASSLDVGNTEAFF	TGCGCCAGCAGCCTGGACGTAGGCAACACTGAAGCTTTCTTT
TRBV7-6	TRBJ2-5	.	TRBD1	CASNRGSEETQYF	TGTGCCAGCAACAGGGGGTCGGAGGAGACCCAGTACTTC
TRBV2	TRBJ1-1	few	.	CASSLSSAGNTEAFF	TGTGCCAGCAGTTTATCGTCAGCGGGGAACACTGAAGCTTTCTTT
TRBV7-2	TRBJ2-5	many	.	CASSLGQIRETQYF	TGTGCCAGCAGCTTAGGACAGATAAGAGAGACCCAGTACTTC
TRBV12-3/TRBV12-4	TRBJ2-7	.	.	CASSLRSGIEQYF	TGTGCCAGCAGTTTAAGGTCGGGGATCGAGCAGTACTTC
TRBV10-3	TRBJ1-1	many	.	CATIHSWNTEAFF	TGTGCCACCATCCATTCTTGGAACACTGAAGCTTTCTTT
TRBV15	TRBJ2-1	few	TRBD1	CATSLRAGQGVGEQFF	TGTGCCACCAGCTTGAGGGCAGGACAGGGGGTCGGTGAGCAGTTCTTC
TRBV12-5	TRBJ1-4	many	TRBD1	CASGTGQDLFF	TGTGCTAGTGGGACCGGACAGGATCTGTTTTTT
TRBV7-7	TRBJ1-3	.	TRBD1	CASSLNTGVGNTIYF	TGTGCCAGCAGCTTAAATACAGGGGTTGGAAACACCATATATTTT
TRBV7-2	TRBJ2-2	many	TRBD1	CASSSNTGETGELFF	TGTGCCAGCAGCTCCAACACAGGGGAAACCGGGGAGCTGTTTTTT
TRBV20-1	TRBJ2-7	few	.	CSARDAQRTYEQYF	TGCAGTGCTAGAGATGCCCAGCGGACCTACGAGCAGTACTTC
TRBV5-4	TRBJ1-1	.	.	CASSSAGGSDTEAFF	TGTGCCAGCAGCTCCGCGGGGGGCTCGGACACTGAAGCTTTCTTT
TRBV11-2	TRBJ1-1	.	.	CAWREWRKNTEAFF	TGTGCCTGGCGCGAGTGGCGGAAGAACACTGAAGCTTTCTTT
TRBV20-1	TRBJ2-2	.	.	CSAPLWQGGGELFF	TGCAGTGCCCCATTATGGCAGGGAGGAGGGGAGCTGTTTTTT
TRBV7-2	TRBJ1-4	few	.	CASSPDSLPGKLFF	TGTGCCAGCAGCCCGGACAGCCTTCCGGGGAAACTGTTTTTT
TRBV4-1	TRBJ2-7	.	.	CASSLAGTPLSSYEQYF	TGCGCCAGCAGCCTGGCAGGGACCCCTTTAAGCTCCTACGAGCAGTACTTC